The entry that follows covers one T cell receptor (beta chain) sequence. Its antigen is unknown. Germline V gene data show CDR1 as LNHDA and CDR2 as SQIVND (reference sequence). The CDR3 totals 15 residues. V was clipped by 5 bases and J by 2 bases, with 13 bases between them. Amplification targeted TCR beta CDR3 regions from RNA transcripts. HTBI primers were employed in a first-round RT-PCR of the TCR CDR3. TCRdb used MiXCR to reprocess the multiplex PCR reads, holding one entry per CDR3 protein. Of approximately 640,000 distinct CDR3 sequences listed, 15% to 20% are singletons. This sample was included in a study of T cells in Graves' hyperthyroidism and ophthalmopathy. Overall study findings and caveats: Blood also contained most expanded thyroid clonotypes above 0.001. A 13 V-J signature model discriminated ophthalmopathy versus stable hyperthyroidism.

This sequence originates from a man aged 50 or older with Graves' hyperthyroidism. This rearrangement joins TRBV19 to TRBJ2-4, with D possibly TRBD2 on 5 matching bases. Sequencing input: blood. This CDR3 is CASSGERATKNIQYF. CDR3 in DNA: TGTGCCAGTAGTGGGGAGCGCGCGACCAAAAACATTCAGTACTTC. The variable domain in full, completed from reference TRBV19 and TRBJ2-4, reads DGGITQSPKYLFRKEGQNVTLSCEQNLNHDAMYWYRQDPGQGLRLIYYSQIVNDFQKGDIAEGYSVSREKKESFPLTVTSAQKNPTAFYLCASSGERATKNIQYFGAGTRLSVL.